This T cell receptor (beta chain) originates from a study of cytomegalovirus exposure and HLA in healthy donors. Study overall: Some 77 million unique TCRs from HLA-typed donors were held in an early release of data. Overall study results and limits: An analysis that came later showed most CMV-associated TCR beta chains appearing HLA-restricted. As confirmed in vitro, a few CMV-associated chains were specific for CMV antigens. The study flagged about 150 TCR beta chains as cytomegalovirus-associated.

This clone was found a few times. What it recognizes is unknown. Researchers ran the PCR with 60 Vbeta and 13 Jbeta primers. The data were produced by immunoSEQ multiplex PCR, yet TCRdb's version contains in-frame clones alone and is incomplete. The sample contains roughly 130,000 clones, about 74% of which appear only once. The sequence came from a man aged 18 to 35 in good health and CMV-seropositive. The specimen was PBMCs.

This CDR3 reads CASSLAGQGVYGYTF. DNA for the CDR3: TGTGCCAGCAGCTTGGCAGGACAGGGGGTCTATGGCTACACCTTC. The V call is TRBV5-6, the J call TRBJ1-2; 10 bases align to TRBD1. Trimming removed 0 bases from V and 4 bases from J; junction bases left unmatched: 3. This CDR3 has 15 residues. Germline-derived CDR1 and CDR2 are SGHDT and YYEEEE.